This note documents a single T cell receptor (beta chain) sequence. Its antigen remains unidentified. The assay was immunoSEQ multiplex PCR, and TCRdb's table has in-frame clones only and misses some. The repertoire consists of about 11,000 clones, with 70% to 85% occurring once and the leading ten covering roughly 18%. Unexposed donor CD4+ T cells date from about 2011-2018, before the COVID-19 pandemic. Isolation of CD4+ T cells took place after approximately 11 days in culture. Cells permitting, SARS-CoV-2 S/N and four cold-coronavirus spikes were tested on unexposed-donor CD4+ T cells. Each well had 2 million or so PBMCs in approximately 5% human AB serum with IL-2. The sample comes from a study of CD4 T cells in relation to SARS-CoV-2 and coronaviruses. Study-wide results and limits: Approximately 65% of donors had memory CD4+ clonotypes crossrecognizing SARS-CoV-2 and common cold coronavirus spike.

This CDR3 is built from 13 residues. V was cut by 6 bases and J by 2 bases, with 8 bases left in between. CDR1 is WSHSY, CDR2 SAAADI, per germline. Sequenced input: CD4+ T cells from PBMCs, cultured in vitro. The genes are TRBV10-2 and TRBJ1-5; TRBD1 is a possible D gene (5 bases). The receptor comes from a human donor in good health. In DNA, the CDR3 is TGCGCCAGCAGCACACAGGGCAATCAGCCCCAGCATTTT. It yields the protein CASSTQGNQPQHF.